Presented here are 5 T cell receptor beta chains from one specimen sequenced in a study of cytomegalovirus exposure and HLA in healthy donors. The PCR used 60 Vbeta and 13 Jbeta primers. Data came from immunoSEQ multiplex PCR; TCRdb stores just in-frame clones and leaves some out. The repertoire has over 100,000 clones, 60% to 80% of them found once; the top ten carry under 8.5%. The sample comprised PBMCs. The receptor set was obtained from a male donor in good health and CMV-seronegative.

CDR3 sequence: CASRRATATNEKLFF. CDR3 nucleotide sequence: TGTGCCAGCAGGCGGGCTACTGCAACTAATGAAAAACTGTTTTTT. This chain links TRBV4-2 with TRBJ1-4; D remains ambiguous. V was cut by 6 bases and J by 0 bases, with 11 bases left in between. The V gene's germline CDR1 is LGHNA and CDR2 YNFKEQ. The CDR3 totals 15 residues.

J is TRBJ2-1 and V is TRBV7-2; perhaps TRBD2 as D (5 bases). Trimming pared 6 bases from V and 1 base from J, leaving 10 bases between. The length of the CDR3 is 14 residues. Germline assignment: CDR1 SGHTA and CDR2 FQGNSA. The CDR3 reads CASSFLASYNEQFF. In nucleotides, the CDR3 is TGTGCCAGCAGTTTTCTAGCTTCCTACAATGAGCAGTTCTTC.

The chain is built from TRBV27 and TRBJ1-2, with D unresolved. The CDR3 length is 14 residues. V was cut by 2 bases and J by 8 bases, with 15 bases left in between. Looked up from germline, CDR1 is MNHEY and CDR2 is SMNVEV (reference sequence). The CDR3 bases are TGTGCCAGCAGTTTAAGGGAGGGTGTAGGCGGCTACACCTTC. Amino acid sequence: CASSLREGVGGYTF.

The chain carries TRBV5-6 and TRBJ2-4, with 11 nucleotides matching TRBD1. The CDR3 is 15 residues long. Per the germline V gene, CDR1 is SGHDT and CDR2 is YYEEEE. The V gene end was trimmed by 0 bases and the J gene end by 9 bases; junction bases not matched to a gene: 5. CDR3 protein: CASSLGGQGAFIQYF. Written as DNA, the CDR3 is TGTGCCAGCAGCTTGGGCGGACAGGGGGCCTTCATTCAGTACTTC.

The V and J genes are TRBV30 and TRBJ2-7; D is unclear. The CDR3 runs 14 residues. Germline lookup yields CDR1 GTSNPN and CDR2 SVGIG (reference sequence). The ends were cut back, 4 bases at V and 2 bases at J, with 15 bases in the middle. Here the CDR3 DNA reads TGTGCCTGGATTCTCCCCAGATCTCCCTACGAGCAGTACTTC. Protein product: CAWILPRSPYEQYF.